This T cell receptor (beta chain) was identified in a study of T-cell memory formation after mild COVID-19. Study-level background: For the most part, TCR clusters were specific to one donor.

The germline V and J ends were trimmed by 0 bases and 10 bases, with 20 bases remaining between them. CDR1 is SGHDT and CDR2 is YYEEEE in the germline V gene. This CDR3 has 16 amino acids. On this clonotype: Its target is not known.

TCRdb fed the 5' RACE reads into MiXCR, producing one record per CDR3 protein. The sample holds 350,000 to 500,000 distinct CDR3 sequences; more than 20% are singletons and the top ten take around 12%. Study-level results: Memory from before infection featured some responding clones, which suggests cross-reactive memory joined. Among contracting clones, CD4+ were mainly CM/EM and CD8+ enriched in EMRA. Day 15 to 85 contracting clones showed balanced CD4/CD8; day 15 to 37 expanders favored CD4+.

The V and J genes are TRBV5-6 and TRBJ2-1; D is unclear. The clonotype comes from an adult woman who had mild COVID-19 (a few samples of this study predate the infection). Cell type and time point are not known. Specimen: PBMCs or a T cell subset sorted from them (not recorded which). The CDR3 here is CASSLVPNTPVWEQFF. The CDR3 region has the DNA TGTGCCAGCAGCTTGGTACCTAATACACCGGTATGGGAGCAGTTCTTC.